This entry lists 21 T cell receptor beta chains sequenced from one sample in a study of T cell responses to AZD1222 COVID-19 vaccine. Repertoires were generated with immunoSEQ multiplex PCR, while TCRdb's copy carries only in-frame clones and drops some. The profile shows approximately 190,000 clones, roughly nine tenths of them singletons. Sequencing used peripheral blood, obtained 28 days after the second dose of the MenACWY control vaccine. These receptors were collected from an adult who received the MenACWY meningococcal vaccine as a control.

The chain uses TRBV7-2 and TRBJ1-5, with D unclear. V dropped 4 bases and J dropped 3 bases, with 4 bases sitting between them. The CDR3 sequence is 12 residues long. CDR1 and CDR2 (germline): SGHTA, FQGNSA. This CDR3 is CASSYPNQPQHF. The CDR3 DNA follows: TGTGCCAGCAGCTACCCCAATCAGCCCCAGCATTTT.

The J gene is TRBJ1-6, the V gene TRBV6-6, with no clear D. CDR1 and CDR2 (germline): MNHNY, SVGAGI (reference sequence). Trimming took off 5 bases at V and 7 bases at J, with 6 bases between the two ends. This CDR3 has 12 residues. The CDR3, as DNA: TGTGCCAGCAGTCCGGGGAATTCACCCCTCCACTTT. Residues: CASSPGNSPLHF.

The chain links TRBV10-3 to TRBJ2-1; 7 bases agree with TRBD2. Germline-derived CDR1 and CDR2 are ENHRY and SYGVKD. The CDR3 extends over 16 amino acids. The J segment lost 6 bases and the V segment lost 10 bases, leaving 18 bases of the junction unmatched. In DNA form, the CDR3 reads TGTGCCAGCCGCCCCTCCCTCGCGGGAGTCCCCAATGAGCAGTTCTTC. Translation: CASRPSLAGVPNEQFF.

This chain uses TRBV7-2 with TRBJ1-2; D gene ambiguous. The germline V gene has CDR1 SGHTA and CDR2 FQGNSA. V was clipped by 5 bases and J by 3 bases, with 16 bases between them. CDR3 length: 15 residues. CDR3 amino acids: CASSPKGREDYGYTF. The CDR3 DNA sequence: TGTGCCAGCAGCCCCAAGGGTAGAGAGGACTATGGCTACACCTTC. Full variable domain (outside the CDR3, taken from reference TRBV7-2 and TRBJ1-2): GAGVSQSPSNKVTEKGKDVELRCDPISGHTALYWYRQSLGQGLEFLIYFQGNSAPDKSGLPSDRFSAERTGGSVSTLTIQRTQQEDSAVYLCASSPKGREDYGYTFGSGTRLTVV.

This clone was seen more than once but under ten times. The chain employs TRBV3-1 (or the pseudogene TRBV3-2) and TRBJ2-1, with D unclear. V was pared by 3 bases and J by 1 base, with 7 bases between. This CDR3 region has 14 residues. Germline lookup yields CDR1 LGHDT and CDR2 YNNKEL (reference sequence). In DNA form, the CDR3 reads TGTGCCAGCAGCCATCAGGTTTCCTACAATGAGCAGTTCTTC. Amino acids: CASSHQVSYNEQFF.

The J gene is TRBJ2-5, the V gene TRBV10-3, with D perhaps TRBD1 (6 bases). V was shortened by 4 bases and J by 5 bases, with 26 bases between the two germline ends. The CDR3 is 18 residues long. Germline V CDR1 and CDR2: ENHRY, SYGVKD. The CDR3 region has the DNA TGTGCCATCAGTGCAAACCCGAAGGACAGCGAGGAGGTGGAGACCCAGTACTTC. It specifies CAISANPKDSEEVETQYF.

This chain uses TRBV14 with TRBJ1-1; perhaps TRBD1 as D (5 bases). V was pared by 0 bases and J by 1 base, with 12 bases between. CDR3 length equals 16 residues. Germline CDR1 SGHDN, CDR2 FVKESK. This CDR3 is CASSQERGRGNTEAFF. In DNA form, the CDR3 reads TGTGCCAGCAGCCAAGAACGGGGACGGGGGAACACTGAAGCTTTCTTT.

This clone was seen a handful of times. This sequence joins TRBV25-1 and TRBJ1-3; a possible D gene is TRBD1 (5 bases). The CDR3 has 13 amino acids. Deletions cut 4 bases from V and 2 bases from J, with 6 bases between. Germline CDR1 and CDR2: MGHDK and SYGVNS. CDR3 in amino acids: CASSGRAGNTIYF. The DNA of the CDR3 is TGTGCCAGCAGTGGCAGGGCTGGAAACACCATATATTTT.

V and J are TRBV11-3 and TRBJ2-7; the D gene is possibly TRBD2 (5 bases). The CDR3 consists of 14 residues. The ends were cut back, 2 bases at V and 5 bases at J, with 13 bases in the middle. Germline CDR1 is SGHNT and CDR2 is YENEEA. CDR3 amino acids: CASSLSGDVHEQYF. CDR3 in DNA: TGTGCCAGCAGCTTAAGCGGTGATGTACACGAGCAGTACTTC.

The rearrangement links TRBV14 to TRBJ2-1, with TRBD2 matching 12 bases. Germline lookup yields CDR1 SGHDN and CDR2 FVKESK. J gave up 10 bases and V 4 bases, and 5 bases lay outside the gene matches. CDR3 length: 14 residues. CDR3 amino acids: CASSPYLAGGEQFF. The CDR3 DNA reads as TGTGCCAGCAGCCCCTATCTAGCGGGGGGGGAGCAGTTCTTC.

The CDR3 loop is CASSLDQVGTEAFF. In DNA, the CDR3 is TGTGCCAGCAGCTTAGACCAGGTAGGCACTGAAGCTTTCTTT. This chain links TRBV7-2 with TRBJ1-1; D call uncertain. This CDR3 has 14 residues. Trimming left V 1 base short and J 4 bases short, with 10 bases between. From germline, CDR1 is SGHTA and CDR2 FQGNSA.

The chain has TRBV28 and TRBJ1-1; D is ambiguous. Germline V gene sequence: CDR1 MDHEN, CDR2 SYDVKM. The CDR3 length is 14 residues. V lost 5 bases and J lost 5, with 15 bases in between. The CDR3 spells CASSPFRWGTEAFF. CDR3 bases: TGTGCCAGCAGTCCTTTCAGGTGGGGAACTGAAGCTTTCTTT.

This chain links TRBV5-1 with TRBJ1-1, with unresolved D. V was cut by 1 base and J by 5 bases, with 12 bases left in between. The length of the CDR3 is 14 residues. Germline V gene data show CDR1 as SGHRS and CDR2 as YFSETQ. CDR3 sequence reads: CASSLNSPGTEAFF. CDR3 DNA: TGCGCCAGCAGCTTGAACTCACCTGGGACTGAAGCTTTCTTT.

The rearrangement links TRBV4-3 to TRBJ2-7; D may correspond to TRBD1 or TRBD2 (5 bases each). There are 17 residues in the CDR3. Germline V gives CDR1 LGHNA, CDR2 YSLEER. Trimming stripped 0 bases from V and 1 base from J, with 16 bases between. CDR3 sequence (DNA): TGCGCCAGCAGCCAAGATCTGTTCGGGGCCTGGTCCTACGAGCAGTACTTC. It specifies CASSQDLFGAWSYEQYF.

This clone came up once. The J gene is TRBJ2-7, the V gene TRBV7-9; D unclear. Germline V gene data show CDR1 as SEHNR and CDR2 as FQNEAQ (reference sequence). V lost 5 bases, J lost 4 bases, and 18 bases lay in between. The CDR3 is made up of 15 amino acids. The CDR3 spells CASSPTGSGVYEQYF. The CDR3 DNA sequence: TGTGCCAGCAGCCCTACCGGGTCTGGGGTTTACGAGCAGTACTTC.

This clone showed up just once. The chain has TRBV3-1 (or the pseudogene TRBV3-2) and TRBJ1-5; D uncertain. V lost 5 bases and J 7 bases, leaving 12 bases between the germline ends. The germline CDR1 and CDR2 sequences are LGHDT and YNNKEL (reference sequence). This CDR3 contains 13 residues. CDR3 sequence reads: CASSYSPGQPQHF. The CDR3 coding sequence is TGTGCCAGCAGCTACAGCCCGGGACAGCCCCAGCATTTT.

The CDR3 bases are TGTGCCAGCAGTTATTCTGGGTTACTCAACTATGGCTACACCTTC. Translating it yields CASSYSGLLNYGYTF. The rearrangement joins TRBV6-2 or TRBV6-3 to TRBJ1-2, with D unresolved. The V and J ends lost 3 bases and 2 bases respectively, with 13 bases between them. The germline CDR1 and CDR2 sequences are MNHEY and SVGEGT. The CDR3 covers 15 residues.

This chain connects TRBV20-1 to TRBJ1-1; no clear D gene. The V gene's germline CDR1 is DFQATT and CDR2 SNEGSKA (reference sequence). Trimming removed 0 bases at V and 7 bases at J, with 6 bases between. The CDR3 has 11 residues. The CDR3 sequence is CSARDEGEAFF. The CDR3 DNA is TGCAGTGCTAGAGACGAGGGTGAAGCTTTCTTT.

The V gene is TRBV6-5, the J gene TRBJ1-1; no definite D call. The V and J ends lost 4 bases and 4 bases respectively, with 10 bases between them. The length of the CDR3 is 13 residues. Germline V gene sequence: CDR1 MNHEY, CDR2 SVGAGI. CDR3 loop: CASSSFSSTEAFF. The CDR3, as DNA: TGTGCCAGCAGTTCGTTTAGCAGCACTGAAGCTTTCTTT.

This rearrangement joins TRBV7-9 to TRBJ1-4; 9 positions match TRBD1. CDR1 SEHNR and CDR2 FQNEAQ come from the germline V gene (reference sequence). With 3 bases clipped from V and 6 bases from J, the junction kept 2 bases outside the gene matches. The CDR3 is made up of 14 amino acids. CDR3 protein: CASSFDRGDEKLFF. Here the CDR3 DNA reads TGTGCCAGCAGCTTTGACAGGGGGGATGAAAAACTGTTTTTT.

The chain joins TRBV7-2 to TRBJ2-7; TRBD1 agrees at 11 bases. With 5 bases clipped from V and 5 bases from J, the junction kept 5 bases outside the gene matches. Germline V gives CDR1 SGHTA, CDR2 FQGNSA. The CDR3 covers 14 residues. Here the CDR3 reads CASSPDRGPDEQYF. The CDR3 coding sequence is TGTGCCAGCAGCCCGGACAGGGGGCCGGACGAGCAGTACTTC.